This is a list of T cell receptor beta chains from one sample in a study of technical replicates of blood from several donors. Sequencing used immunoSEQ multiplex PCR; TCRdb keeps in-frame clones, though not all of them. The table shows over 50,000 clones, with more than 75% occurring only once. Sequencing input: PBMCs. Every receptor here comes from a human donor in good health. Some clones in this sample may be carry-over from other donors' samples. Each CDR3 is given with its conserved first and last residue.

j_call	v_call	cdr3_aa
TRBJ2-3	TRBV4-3	CASSQDPPTGYPTDTQYF
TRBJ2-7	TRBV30	CAWSILAGVYEQYF
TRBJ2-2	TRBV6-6	CASVDRGYGELFF
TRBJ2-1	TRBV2	CASSTWEASSYNEQFF
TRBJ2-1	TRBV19	CASSIQGSGFYNEQFF
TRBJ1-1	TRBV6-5	CASSYGGQNTEAFF
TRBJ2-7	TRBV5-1	CASSLSQGLAARELRGEQYF
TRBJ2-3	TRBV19	CASTQGYWVRDTQYF
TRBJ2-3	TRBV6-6	CASSYSSGVSSRGQYF
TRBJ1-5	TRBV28	CASLYQGGSNQPQHF
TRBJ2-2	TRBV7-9	CASRRSGGKNTGELFF
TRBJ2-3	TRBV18	CASSPRTSGGGNTQYF
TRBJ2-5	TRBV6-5	CASSYGGLDSRETQYF
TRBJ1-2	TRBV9	CASSLRGEGTNYGYTF
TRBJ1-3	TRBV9	CASQPGTLLDTIYF
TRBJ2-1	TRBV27	CASSPRLGLAGGNEQFF
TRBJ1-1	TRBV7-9	CASSRWSGGQGSTEAFF
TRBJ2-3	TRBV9	CASSVGSAGGPGDTQYF
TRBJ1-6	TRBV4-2	CASSQEGGGANSPLHF
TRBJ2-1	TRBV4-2	CASSHLGLAGYNEQFF
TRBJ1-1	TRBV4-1	CASRDGRGTEAFF
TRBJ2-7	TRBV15	CATSNRQPLGEQYF
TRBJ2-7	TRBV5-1	CASSRLGQGREQYF
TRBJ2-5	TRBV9	CASSVGAAGDWETQYF